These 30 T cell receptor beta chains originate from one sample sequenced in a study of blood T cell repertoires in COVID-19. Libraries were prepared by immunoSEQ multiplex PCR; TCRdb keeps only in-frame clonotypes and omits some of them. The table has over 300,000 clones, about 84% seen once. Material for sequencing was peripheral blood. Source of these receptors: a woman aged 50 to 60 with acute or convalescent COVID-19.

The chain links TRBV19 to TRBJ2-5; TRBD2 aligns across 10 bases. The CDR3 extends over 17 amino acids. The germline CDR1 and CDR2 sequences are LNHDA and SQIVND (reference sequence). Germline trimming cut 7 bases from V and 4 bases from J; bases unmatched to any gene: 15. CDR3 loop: CASTASNSGRLGETQYF. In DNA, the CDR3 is TGTGCCAGTACCGCCTCGAATAGCGGGAGGTTGGGAGAGACCCAGTACTTC.

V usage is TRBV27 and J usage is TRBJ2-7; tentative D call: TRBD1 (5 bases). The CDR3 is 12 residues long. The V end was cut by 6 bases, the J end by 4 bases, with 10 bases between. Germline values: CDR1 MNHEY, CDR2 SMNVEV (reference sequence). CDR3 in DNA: TGTGCCAGCAGCCAGGGTGGTTACGAGCAGTACTTC. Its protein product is CASSQGGYEQYF.

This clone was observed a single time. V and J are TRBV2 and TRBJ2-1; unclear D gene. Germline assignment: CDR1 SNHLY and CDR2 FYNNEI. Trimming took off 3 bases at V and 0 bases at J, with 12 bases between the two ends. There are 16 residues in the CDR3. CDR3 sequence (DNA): TGTGCCAGCAGTGAGGTAGGCGGCAGCTCCTACAATGAGCAGTTCTTC. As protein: CASSEVGGSSYNEQFF.

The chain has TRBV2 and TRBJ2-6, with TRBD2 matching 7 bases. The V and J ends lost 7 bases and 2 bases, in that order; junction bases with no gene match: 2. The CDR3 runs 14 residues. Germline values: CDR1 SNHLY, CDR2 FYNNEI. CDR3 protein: CASIRGAGANVLTF. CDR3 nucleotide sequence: TGTGCCAGCATCCGGGGGGCTGGGGCCAACGTCCTGACTTTC. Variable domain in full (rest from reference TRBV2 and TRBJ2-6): EPEVTQTPSHQVTQMGQEVILRCVPISNHLYFYWYRQILGQKVEFLVSFYNNEISEKSEIFDDQFSVERPDGSNFTLKIRSTKLEDSAMYFCASIRGAGANVLTFGAGSRLTVL.

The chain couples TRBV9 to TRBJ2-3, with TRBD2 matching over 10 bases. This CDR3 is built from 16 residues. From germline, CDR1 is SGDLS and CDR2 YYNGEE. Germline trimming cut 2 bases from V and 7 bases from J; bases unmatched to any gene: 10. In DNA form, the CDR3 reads TGTGCCAGCAGCGTTTCTAGCGGGGGAAGGGTGAATACGCAGTATTTT. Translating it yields CASSVSSGGRVNTQYF.

CDR3 bases: TGTGCCAGCAGCTTATCTTGGAGCGGGAGCTCCTACAATGAGCAGTTCTTC. It yields the protein CASSLSWSGSSYNEQFF. The genes are TRBV11-2 and TRBJ2-1; 8 nucleotides match TRBD2. Germline V CDR1 and CDR2: SGHAT, FQNNGV. The V gene end was trimmed by 2 bases and the J gene end by 0 bases; junction bases not matched to a gene: 6. CDR3 length: 17 residues.

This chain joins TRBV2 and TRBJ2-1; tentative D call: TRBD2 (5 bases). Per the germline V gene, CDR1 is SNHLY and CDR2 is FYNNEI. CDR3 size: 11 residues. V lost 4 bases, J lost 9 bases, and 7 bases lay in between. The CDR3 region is CASSGLLEQFF. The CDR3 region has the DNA TGTGCCAGCAGTGGACTACTTGAGCAGTTCTTC.

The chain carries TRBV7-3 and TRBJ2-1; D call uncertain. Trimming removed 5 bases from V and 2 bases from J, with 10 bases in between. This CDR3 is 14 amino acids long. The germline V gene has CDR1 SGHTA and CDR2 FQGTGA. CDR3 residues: CASSVDSTYNEQFF. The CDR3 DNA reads TGTGCCAGCAGCGTCGACTCAACCTACAATGAGCAGTTCTTC.

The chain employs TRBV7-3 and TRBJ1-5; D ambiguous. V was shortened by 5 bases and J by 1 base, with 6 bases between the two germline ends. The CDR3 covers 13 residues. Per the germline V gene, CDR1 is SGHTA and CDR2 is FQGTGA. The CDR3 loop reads CASSVASNQPQHF. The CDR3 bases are TGTGCCAGCAGCGTAGCAAGCAATCAGCCCCAGCATTTT.

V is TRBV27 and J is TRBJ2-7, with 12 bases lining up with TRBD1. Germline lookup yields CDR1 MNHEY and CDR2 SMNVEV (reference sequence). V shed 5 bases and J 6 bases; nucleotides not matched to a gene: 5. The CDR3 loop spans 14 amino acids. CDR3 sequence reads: CASSPGTGGSEQYF. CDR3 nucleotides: TGTGCCAGCAGTCCAGGGACAGGGGGCTCCGAGCAGTACTTC.

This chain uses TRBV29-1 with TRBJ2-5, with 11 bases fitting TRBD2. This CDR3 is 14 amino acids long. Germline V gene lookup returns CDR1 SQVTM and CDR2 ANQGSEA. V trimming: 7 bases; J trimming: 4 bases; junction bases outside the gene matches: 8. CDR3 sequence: CSAPFSGRAETQYF. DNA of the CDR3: TGCAGCGCGCCTTTTAGCGGGAGGGCAGAGACCCAGTACTTC.

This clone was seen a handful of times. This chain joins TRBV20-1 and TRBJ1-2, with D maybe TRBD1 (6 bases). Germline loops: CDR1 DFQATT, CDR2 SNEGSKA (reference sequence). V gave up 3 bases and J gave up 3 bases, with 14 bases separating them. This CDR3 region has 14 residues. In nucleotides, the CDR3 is TGCAGTGCTAGTTTACCCAGGGGCGACTATGGCTACACCTTC. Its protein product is CSASLPRGDYGYTF.

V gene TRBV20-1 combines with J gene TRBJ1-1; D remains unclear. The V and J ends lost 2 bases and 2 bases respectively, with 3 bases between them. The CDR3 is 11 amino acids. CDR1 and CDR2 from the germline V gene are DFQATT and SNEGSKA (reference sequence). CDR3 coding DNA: TGCAGTGCTAGACCTAACACTGAAGCTTTCTTT. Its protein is CSARPNTEAFF.

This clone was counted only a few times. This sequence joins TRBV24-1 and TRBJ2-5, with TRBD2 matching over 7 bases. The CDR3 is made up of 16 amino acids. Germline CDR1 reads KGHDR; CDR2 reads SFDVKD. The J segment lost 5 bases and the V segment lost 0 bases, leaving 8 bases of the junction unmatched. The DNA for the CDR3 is TGTGCCACCAGTGATTTGGGGGCGGGAGAAACGGAGACCCAGTACTTC. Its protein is CATSDLGAGETETQYF.

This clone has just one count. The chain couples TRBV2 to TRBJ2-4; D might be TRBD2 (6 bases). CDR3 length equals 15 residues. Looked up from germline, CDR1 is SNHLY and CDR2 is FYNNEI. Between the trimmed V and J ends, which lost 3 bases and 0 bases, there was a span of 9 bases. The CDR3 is CASSEAGGAKNIQYF. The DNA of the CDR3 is TGTGCCAGCAGTGAGGCCGGGGGAGCCAAAAACATTCAGTACTTC.

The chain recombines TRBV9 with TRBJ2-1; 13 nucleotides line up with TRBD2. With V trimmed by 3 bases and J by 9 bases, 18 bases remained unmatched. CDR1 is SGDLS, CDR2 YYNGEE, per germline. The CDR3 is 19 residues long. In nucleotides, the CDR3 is TGTGCCAGCAGCGCTTCAACCTCCGGGACTAGCGGGATTAGGGGTGAGCAGTTCTTC. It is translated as CASSASTSGTSGIRGEQFF. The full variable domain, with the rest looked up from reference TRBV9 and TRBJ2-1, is DSGVTQTPKHLITATGQRVTLRCSPRSGDLSVYWYQQSLDQGLQFLIQYYNGEERAKGNILERFSAQQFPDLHSELNLSSLELGDSALYFCASSASTSGTSGIRGEQFFGPGTRLTVL.

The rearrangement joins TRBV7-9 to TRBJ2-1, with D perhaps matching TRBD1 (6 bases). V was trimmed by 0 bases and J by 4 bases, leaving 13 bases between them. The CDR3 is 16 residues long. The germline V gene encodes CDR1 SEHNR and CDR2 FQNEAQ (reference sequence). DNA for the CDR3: TGTGCCAGCAGCTTAGCACGGGCAGGGACATACAATGAGCAGTTCTTC. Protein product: CASSLARAGTYNEQFF.

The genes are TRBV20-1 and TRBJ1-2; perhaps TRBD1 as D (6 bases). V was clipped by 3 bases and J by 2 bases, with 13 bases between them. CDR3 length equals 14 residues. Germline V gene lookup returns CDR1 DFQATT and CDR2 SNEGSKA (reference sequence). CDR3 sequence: CSASEQGKNYGYTF. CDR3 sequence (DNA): TGCAGTGCTAGTGAACAGGGCAAGAACTATGGCTACACCTTC.

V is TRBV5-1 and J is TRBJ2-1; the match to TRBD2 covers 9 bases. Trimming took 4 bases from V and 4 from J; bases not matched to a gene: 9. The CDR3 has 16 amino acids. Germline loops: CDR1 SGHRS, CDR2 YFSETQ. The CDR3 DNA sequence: TGCGCCAGCAGCAGCAATAGCGGGAGTTCGTACAATGAGCAGTTCTTC. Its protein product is CASSSNSGSSYNEQFF.

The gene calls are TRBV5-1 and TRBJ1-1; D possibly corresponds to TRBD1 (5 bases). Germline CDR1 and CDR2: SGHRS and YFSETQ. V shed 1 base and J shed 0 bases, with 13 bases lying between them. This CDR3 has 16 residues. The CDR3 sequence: CASSLSQGTLNTEAFF. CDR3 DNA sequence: TGCGCCAGCAGCTTGAGTCAGGGTACCTTGAACACTGAAGCTTTCTTT.

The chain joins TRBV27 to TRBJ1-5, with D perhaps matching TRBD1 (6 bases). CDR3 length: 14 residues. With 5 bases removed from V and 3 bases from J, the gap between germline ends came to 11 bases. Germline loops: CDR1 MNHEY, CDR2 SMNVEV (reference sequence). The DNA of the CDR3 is TGTGCCAGCAGTCTCGGGACAATCAATCAGCCCCAGCATTTT. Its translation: CASSLGTINQPQHF.

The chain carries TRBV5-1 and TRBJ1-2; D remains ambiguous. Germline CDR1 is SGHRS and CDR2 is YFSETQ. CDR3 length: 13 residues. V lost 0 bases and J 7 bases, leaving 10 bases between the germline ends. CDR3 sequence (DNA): TGCGCCAGCAGCTTGGCCCCCAGAGGTGGCTACACCTTC. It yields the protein CASSLAPRGGYTF.

The CDR3 nucleotides read TGTGCCAGCGGCCAGGGACAAGGCTATGGCTACACCTTC. It translates to CASGQGQGYGYTF. This chain links TRBV7-2 with TRBJ1-2; D might be TRBD1 (6 bases). Germline CDR1 reads SGHTA; CDR2 reads FQGNSA. This CDR3 is 13 amino acids long. The V and J ends lost 8 bases and 4 bases respectively, with 14 bases between them.

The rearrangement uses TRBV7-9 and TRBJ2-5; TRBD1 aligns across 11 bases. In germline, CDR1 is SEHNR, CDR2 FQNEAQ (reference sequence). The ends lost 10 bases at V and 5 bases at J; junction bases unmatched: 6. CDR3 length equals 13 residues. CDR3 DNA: TGTGCCAACGGACAGGGGGCGTCTGAGACCCAGTACTTC. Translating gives CANGQGASETQYF.

The CDR3 region has the DNA TGTGCCAGCAGTTCCAACAGGGACCAGCCCCAGCATTTT. Translated, it gives CASSSNRDQPQHF. The gene calls are TRBV6-5 and TRBJ1-5, with D possibly matching TRBD1 (6 bases). Germline-derived CDR1 and CDR2 are MNHEY and SVGAGI. The ends were cut back, 4 bases at V and 7 bases at J, with 11 bases in the middle. The CDR3 runs to 13 residues.

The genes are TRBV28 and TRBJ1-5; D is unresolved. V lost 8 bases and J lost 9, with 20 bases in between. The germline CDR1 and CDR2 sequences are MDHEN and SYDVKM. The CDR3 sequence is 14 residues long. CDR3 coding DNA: TGTGCCAGCTCCCGGTTAGGCGCGGCTCCGCCCCAGCATTTT. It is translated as CASSRLGAAPPQHF.

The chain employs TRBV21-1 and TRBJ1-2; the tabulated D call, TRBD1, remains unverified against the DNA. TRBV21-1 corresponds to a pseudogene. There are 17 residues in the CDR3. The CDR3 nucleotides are TGTGCCAGCAGCTCCCGGACAGGGATGGGCCCATACTATGGCTACACCTTC. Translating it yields CASSSRTGMGPYYGYTF.

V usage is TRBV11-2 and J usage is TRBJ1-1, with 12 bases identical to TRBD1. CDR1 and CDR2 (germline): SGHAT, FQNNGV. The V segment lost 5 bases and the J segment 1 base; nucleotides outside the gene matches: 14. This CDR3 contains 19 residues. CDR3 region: CASSRGTGTGGSGNTEAFF. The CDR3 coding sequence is TGTGCCAGCAGCCGAGGGACAGGGACAGGGGGCAGTGGGAACACTGAAGCTTTCTTT.

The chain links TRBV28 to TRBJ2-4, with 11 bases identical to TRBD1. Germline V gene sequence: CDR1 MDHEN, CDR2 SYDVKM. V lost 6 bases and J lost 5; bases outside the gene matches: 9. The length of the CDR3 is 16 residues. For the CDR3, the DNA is TGTGCCAGCAGCTGGAACCGGGACAGGGGGGAAAACATTCAGTACTTC. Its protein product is CASSWNRDRGENIQYF.

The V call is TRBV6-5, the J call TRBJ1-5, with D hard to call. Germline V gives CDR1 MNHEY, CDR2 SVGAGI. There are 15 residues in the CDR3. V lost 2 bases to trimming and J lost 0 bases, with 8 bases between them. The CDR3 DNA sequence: TGTGCCAGCAGTTACAGCGTTACTAGCAATCAGCCCCAGCATTTT. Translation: CASSYSVTSNQPQHF.